This TCR beta chain was documented in a study of tumor-infiltrating lymphocytes in localized non-small cell lung cancer. The table came from immunoSEQ multiplex PCR; TCRdb's copy has only in-frame clones and leaves some out. This table has 9,500 to 14,000 clones, roughly 84% appearing once. The sample was lung tumor tissue. The TCR originated in a human donor with non-small cell lung cancer.

CDR3 residues: CASSLRTGGEYLYGYTF. The CDR3 region has the DNA TGCGCCAGCAGCTTGAGAACAGGGGGCGAGTACCTCTATGGCTACACCTTC. The chain links TRBV5-1 to TRBJ1-2; 9 bases match TRBD1. This CDR3 is 17 amino acids long. Germline V gene lookup returns CDR1 SGHRS and CDR2 YFSETQ. Losses at the gene ends were 1 base for V and 4 bases for J; bases not matched to a gene: 11.